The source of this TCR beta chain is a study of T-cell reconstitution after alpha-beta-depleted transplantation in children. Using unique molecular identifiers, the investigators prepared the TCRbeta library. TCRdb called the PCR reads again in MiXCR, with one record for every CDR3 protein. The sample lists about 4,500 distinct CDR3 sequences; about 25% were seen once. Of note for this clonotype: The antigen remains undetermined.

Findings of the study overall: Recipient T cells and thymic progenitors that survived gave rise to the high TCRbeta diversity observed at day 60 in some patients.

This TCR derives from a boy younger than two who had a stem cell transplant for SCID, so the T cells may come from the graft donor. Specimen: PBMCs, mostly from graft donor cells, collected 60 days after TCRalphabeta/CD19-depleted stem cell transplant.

CDR3 region: CASSVVTSGNTGELFF. In DNA form, the CDR3 reads TGTGCCAGCAGCGTAGTCACTAGCGGGAACACCGGGGAGCTGTTTTTT. V is TRBV9 and J is TRBJ2-2, with 8 bases fitting TRBD2. The V gene's germline CDR1 is SGDLS and CDR2 YYNGEE. Losses at the gene ends were 0 bases for V and 1 base for J; bases not matched to a gene: 2. The CDR3 loop spans 16 amino acids.